This TCR beta chain was captured by sequencing in a study of shared clonotypes between healthy human individuals. Overall study: Each donor contributed plates that comprised three CD4 naive, three CD4 memory, two CD8 naive and one CD8 memory.

Clones were read by immunoSEQ multiplex PCR, and TCRdb kept only the in-frame ones, dropping some. The sample lists 2 million to 2.5 million clones, around 95% occurring once. The count of this clone is one. Its antigen is as yet unknown. Additional DNA sequences in this sample encode the identical CDR3. CDR1 MNHEY and CDR2 SVGAGI come from the germline V gene. Trimming at V came to 0 bases and at J to 0 bases, leaving 0 bases not matched to a gene. The CDR3 is 15 residues long. General study points: An effect of sequencing depth on clonotype sharing among donors was expected. Sampling covered blood only; tissue repertoires likely differ. Approximately 4.9% of naive CD4 clonotypes were shared across a few donors.

The TCR comes from a man younger than 35 in good health. The chain recombines TRBV6-5 with TRBJ2-7; TRBD1 matches at 9 bases. Sequencing was carried out using naive CD4+ T cells sorted from blood. The sample's subset: CD45RA+ positively selected. The CDR3 reads CASSYSGQGSYEQYF. CDR3 coding DNA: TGTGCCAGCAGTTACTCGGGACAGGGCTCCTACGAGCAGTACTTC.